This is a list of T cell receptor beta chains from one sample in a study of PD-1 blockade in classical Hodgkin lymphoma. Profiled with immunoSEQ multiplex PCR; TCRdb holds only in-frame clones, not every one. There are 25,000 to 35,000 clones in the sample; more than 70% occur only once, and less than 3% lies in the top ten. The sequenced sample was CD4+ T cells from blood, obtained before the fourth cycle of nivolumab. The receptors come from a human donor with classical Hodgkin lymphoma. CDR3s include the opening cysteine and the closing phenylalanine or tryptophan. The D gene is left open where the match is weak. Clone size is not always given. Where it is, it says once, few, many or a class for expanded clones.

v_gene	j_gene	d_gene	abundance	CDR3aa	CDR3nt
TRBV19	TRBJ2-7	-	-	CASSRGPGREQYF	TGTGCCAGTAGTAGGGGTCCCGGGAGAGAGCAGTACTTC
TRBV30	TRBJ1-2	-	-	CAWSANNYGYTF	TGTGCCTGGAGTGCGAATAACTATGGCTACACCTTC
TRBV7-2	TRBJ1-5	-	-	CASSLGTGSAQESNQPQHF	TGTGCCAGCAGCTTAGGAACAGGGAGTGCGCAGGAGAGCAATCAGCCCCAGCATTTT
TRBV18	TRBJ1-1	TRBD1	-	CASSLRQGGMNTEAFF	TGTGCCAGCTCACTCAGACAGGGAGGAATGAACACTGAAGCTTTCTTT
TRBV30	TRBJ1-1	-	-	CASRFGSKSGRDTEAFF	TGTGCCTCGAGATTTGGGAGTAAGTCAGGAAGGGACACTGAAGCTTTCTTT
TRBV15	TRBJ2-7	-	-	CATSRDIRAYEQYF	TGTGCCACCAGCAGAGATATTAGGGCCTACGAGCAGTACTTC
TRBV4-2	TRBJ2-4	TRBD1	-	CASSQDSTLQGRGHF	TGTGCCAGCAGCCAAGACTCGACTTTACAGGGGCGAGGGCACTTC
TRBV19	TRBJ1-1	-	-	CATREAQNTEAFF	TGTGCCACAAGGGAGGCCCAGAACACTGAAGCTTTCTTT
TRBV30	TRBJ1-1	-	once	CAWSKIQASNTEAFF	TGTGCCTGGAGTAAAATTCAAGCTTCGAACACTGAAGCTTTCTTT
TRBV29-1	TRBJ2-1	TRBD1	-	CSVNRGRSYNEQFF	TGCAGCGTTAACAGGGGAAGGTCCTACAATGAGCAGTTCTTC
TRBV18	TRBJ1-2	-	-	CASSQSGTRYGYTF	TGTGCCAGCTCACAATCCGGGACACGGTATGGCTACACCTTC
TRBV18	TRBJ1-2	TRBD1	-	CASSTNIQGDGYTF	TGTGCCAGCTCAACTAATATCCAGGGGGATGGCTACACCTTC
TRBV7-6	TRBJ2-1	-	-	CASSVGTDEQFF	TGTGCCAGCAGCGTGGGTACCGATGAGCAGTTCTTC
TRBV13	TRBJ2-7	TRBD1	-	CASASGQGDYEQYF	TGTGCCAGCGCATCAGGACAGGGGGACTACGAGCAGTACTTC
TRBV2	TRBJ1-1	TRBD1	-	CASSGAGGRTEAFF	TGTGCCAGCAGTGGGGCAGGGGGCAGGACTGAAGCTTTCTTT
TRBV9	TRBJ2-1	-	-	CASSAPQSLRYNEQFF	TGTGCCAGCAGCGCCCCCCAATCCCTGAGGTACAATGAGCAGTTCTTC
TRBV4-2	TRBJ1-1	-	-	CASSYQMNTEAFF	TGTGCCAGCAGCTATCAGATGAACACTGAAGCTTTCTTT
TRBV7-9	TRBJ2-1	TRBD2	-	CASSKSSGRGEQFF	TGTGCCAGCAGCAAGTCTAGCGGGAGAGGGGAGCAGTTCTTC
TRBV6-5	TRBJ2-5	TRBD1	-	CASSPDRGQETQYF	TGTGCCAGCAGTCCCGACAGGGGTCAAGAGACCCAGTACTTC
TRBV27	TRBJ1-5	TRBD1	-	CASSLEAGGLSNQPQHF	TGTGCCAGCAGTTTAGAAGCAGGGGGTCTTTCCAATCAGCCCCAGCATTTT
TRBV27	TRBJ2-2	-	-	CASRAGTRLISNTGELFF	TGTGCCAGCAGGGCCGGGACTCGGCTTATATCCAACACCGGGGAGCTGTTTTTT
TRBV6-1	TRBJ2-2	-	-	CASSVGLPNTGELFF	TGTGCCAGCAGTGTTGGGCTCCCGAACACCGGGGAGCTGTTTTTT
TRBV27	TRBJ2-1	TRBD2	-	CASRREEAYNEQFF	TGTGCCAGCAGGCGGGAGGAGGCCTACAATGAGCAGTTCTTC
TRBV11-2	TRBJ2-1	-	-	CASSLSQGNEQFF	TGTGCCAGCAGCTTATCCCAGGGGAATGAGCAGTTCTTC
TRBV2	TRBJ2-5	TRBD1	-	CASSVGTGGLSTQYF	TGTGCCAGCAGTGTAGGGACAGGGGGGCTTAGTACCCAGTACTTC
TRBV27	TRBJ1-6	-	-	CASGGRGHNSPLHF	TGTGCCAGCGGGGGGCGGGGGCATAATTCACCCCTCCACTTT
TRBV5-1	TRBJ2-7	TRBD1	-	CASSSLSGTGSAEQYF	TGCGCCAGCAGTTCGTTATCCGGGACAGGGTCCGCCGAGCAGTACTTC
TRBV30	TRBJ1-3	-	few	CARTSFGGTIYF	TGTGCCCGGACTTCCTTCGGGGGCACCATATATTTT
TRBV2	TRBJ1-1	-	few	CASSFDREAFF	TGTGCCAGCAGTTTTGACAGGGAAGCTTTCTTT
TRBV2	TRBJ2-7	TRBD2	-	CASSSNSGRANEQYF	TGTGCCAGCAGCTCGAATAGCGGGAGGGCCAACGAGCAGTACTTC
TRBV5-4	TRBJ2-1	-	-	CASSLARGLSYNEQFF	TGTGCCAGCAGCTTAGCACGCGGGCTCTCCTACAATGAGCAGTTCTTC
TRBV2	TRBJ1-5	-	-	CASSSEGSNQPQHF	TGTGCCAGCAGTTCGGAGGGGAGCAATCAGCCCCAGCATTTT
TRBV10-1	TRBJ1-2	TRBD1	-	CASSATGTGPGGYTF	TGCGCCAGCAGTGCAACCGGGACAGGGCCGGGAGGCTACACCTTC
TRBV30	TRBJ2-1	TRBD2	few	CAWSTGTSGYNEQFF	TGTGCCTGGAGTACCGGGACTAGCGGATACAATGAGCAGTTCTTC
TRBV19	TRBJ2-5	TRBD2	-	CASSQGLAGGETQYF	TGTGCCAGTAGCCAAGGACTAGCGGGAGGTGAGACCCAGTACTTC
TRBV30	TRBJ1-1	-	once	CAWSVGGTANTEAFF	TGTGCCTGGAGTGTTGGCGGGACCGCGAACACTGAAGCTTTCTTT
TRBV27	TRBJ2-1	TRBD2	-	CASAQPPLAGGLYGQFF	TGTGCCAGCGCCCAGCCACCTCTAGCGGGAGGGCTATATGGGCAGTTCTTC
TRBV5-4	TRBJ1-1	TRBD1	-	CASSGDSMGTEAFF	TGTGCCAGCAGCGGGGACAGTATGGGCACTGAAGCTTTCTTT
TRBV5-5	TRBJ2-1	-	-	CASSPSARLQEFF	TGTGCCAGCAGCCCCTCGGCTCGGCTCCAGGAGTTCTTC
TRBV28	TRBJ2-2	-	few	CASSSDRTVNTGELFF	TGTGCCAGCAGTTCGGACCGGACAGTGAACACCGGGGAGCTGTTTTTT
TRBV10-1	TRBJ2-7	-	once	CASQLFTGVEHEQYF	TGCGCCAGCCAACTCTTTACGGGAGTAGAGCACGAGCAGTACTTC
TRBV5-6	TRBJ2-5	-	-	CASSRGTTQETQYF	TGTGCCAGCAGCCGGGGGACCACCCAAGAGACCCAGTACTTC
TRBV6-1	TRBJ1-5	-	-	CASSVGGQPQHF	TGTGCCAGCAGTGTGGGGGGACAGCCCCAGCATTTT
TRBV30	TRBJ1-1	-	few	CAWRVWQQNTEAFF	TGTGCCTGGAGGGTCTGGCAACAGAACACTGAAGCTTTCTTT
TRBV10-2	TRBJ2-4	-	-	CASSSVRNIQYF	TGCGCCAGCAGTAGTGTGAGAAACATTCAGTACTTC
TRBV28	TRBJ2-2	-	few	CAASVAGMQTGELFF	TGTGCCGCCAGCGTGGCGGGGATGCAGACCGGGGAGCTGTTTTTT
TRBV5-1	TRBJ1-1	-	-	CASSFSYLNTEAFF	TGCGCCAGCAGCTTTTCGTATTTGAACACTGAAGCTTTCTTT
TRBV7-6	TRBJ1-1	-	-	CASSLANSGTPLF	TGTGCCAGCAGCTTAGCGAATTCAGGGACTCCGCTCTTT
TRBV18	TRBJ2-1	-	-	CASSPPGAWSYNEQFF	TGTGCCAGCTCACCACCCGGTGCCTGGTCCTACAATGAGCAGTTCTTC
TRBV7-2	TRBJ2-4	TRBD2	-	CASSLGRGSAKNIQYF	TGTGCCAGCAGCTTAGGGCGCGGGAGCGCCAAAAACATTCAGTACTTC